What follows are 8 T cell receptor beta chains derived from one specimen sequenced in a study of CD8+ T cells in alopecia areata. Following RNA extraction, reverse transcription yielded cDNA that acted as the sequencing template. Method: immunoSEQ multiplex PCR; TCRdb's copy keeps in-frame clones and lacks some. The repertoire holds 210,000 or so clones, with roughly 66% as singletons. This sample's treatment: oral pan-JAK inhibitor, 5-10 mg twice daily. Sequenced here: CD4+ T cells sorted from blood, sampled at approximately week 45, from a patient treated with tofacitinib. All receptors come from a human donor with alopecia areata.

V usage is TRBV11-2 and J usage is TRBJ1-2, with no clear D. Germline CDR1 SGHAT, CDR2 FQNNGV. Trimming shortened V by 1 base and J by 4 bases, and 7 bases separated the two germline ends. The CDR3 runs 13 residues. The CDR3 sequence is CASSLGSLYGYTF. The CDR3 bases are TGTGCCAGCAGCTTAGGGTCGCTCTATGGCTACACCTTC. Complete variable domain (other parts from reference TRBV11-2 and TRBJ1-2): EAGVAQSPRYKIIEKRQSVAFWCNPISGHATLYWYQQILGQGPKLLIQFQNNGVVDDSQLPKDRFSAERLKGVDSTLKIQPAKLEDSAVYLCASSLGSLYGYTFGSGTRLTVV.

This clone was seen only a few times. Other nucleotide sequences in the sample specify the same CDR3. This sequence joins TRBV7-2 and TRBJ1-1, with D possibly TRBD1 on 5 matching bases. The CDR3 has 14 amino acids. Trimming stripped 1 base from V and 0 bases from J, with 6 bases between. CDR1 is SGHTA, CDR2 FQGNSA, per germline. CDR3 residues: CASSLDRMNTEAFF. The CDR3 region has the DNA TGTGCCAGCAGCTTAGACAGGATGAACACTGAAGCTTTCTTT.

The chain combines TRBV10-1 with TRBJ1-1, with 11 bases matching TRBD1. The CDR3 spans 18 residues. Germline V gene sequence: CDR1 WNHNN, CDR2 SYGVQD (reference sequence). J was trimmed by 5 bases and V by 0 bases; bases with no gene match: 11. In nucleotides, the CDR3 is TGCGCCAGCAGTGAGTCCCTGGACAGGGGGCGAGTTGCGACTGAAGCTTTCTTT. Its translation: CASSESLDRGRVATEAFF.

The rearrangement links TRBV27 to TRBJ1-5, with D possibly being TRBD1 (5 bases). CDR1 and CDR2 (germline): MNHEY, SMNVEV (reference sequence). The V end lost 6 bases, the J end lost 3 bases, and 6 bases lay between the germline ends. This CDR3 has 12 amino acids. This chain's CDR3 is CASSRANQPQHF. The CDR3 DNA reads TGTGCCAGCAGCAGGGCCAATCAGCCCCAGCATTTT.

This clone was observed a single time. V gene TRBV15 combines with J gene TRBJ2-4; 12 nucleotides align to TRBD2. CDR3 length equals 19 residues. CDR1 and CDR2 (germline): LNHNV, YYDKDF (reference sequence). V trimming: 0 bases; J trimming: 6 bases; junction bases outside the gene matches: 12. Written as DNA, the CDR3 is TGTGCCACCAGCAGAGATCTGCTAGCGGGGGGGCGATTGGCAAACATTCAGTACTTC. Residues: CATSRDLLAGGRLANIQYF.

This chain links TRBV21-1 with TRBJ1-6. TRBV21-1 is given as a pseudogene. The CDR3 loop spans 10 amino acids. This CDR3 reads CASRSRVLHF. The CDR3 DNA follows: TGTGCCAGCAGATCCCGGGTTCTCCACTTT.

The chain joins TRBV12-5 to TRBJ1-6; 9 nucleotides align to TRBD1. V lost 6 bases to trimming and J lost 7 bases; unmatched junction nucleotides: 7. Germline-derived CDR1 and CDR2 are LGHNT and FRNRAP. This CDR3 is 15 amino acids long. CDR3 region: CASGLGDRVNSPLHF. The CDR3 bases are TGTGCTAGTGGACTTGGGGACAGGGTCAATTCACCCCTCCACTTT.

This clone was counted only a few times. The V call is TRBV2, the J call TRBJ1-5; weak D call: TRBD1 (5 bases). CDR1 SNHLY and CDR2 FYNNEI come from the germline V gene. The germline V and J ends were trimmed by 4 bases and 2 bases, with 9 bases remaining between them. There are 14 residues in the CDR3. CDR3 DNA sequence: TGTGCCAGCAGTGCGGCACAGGGCAATCAGCCCCAGCATTTT. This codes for CASSAAQGNQPQHF.